This passage covers 18 T cell receptor beta chains from one sample sequenced in a study of T-cell memory formation after mild COVID-19. TCRdb re-called the 5' RACE reads through MiXCR, storing one row per CDR3 protein. Of 530,000 or so distinct CDR3 sequences listed, 17% are singletons. The sequenced material came from PBMCs or a T cell subset sorted from them (not recorded which). Receptor source: an adult woman who had mild COVID-19 (a few samples of this study predate the infection). Cell type and time point are not known.

The chain recombines TRBV4-2 with TRBJ2-7, with 11 bases identical to TRBD2. Trimming took 0 bases from V and 4 from J; bases not matched to a gene: 5. The CDR3 is made up of 16 amino acids. Germline V CDR1 and CDR2: LGHNA, YNFKEQ. CDR3 nucleotides: TGTGCCAGCAGCCAAGATCTAGCGGGGGGAATTTACGAGCAGTACTTC. It yields the protein CASSQDLAGGIYEQYF.

CDR3 protein: CASSGEPGSYEQYF. CDR3 nucleotide sequence: TGTGCCAGCAGCGGCGAACCAGGCTCCTACGAGCAGTACTTC. The chain employs TRBV5-5 and TRBJ2-7, with D hard to call. V lost 4 bases and J 0 bases, leaving 11 bases between the germline ends. The CDR3 consists of 14 residues. Germline V gene data show CDR1 as SGHKS and CDR2 as YYEKEE (reference sequence).

This clonotype appeared a few times. The CDR3 is CATHGGWRTDTQYF. Here the CDR3 DNA reads TGTGCCACCCACGGGGGGTGGAGGACAGATACGCAGTATTTT. V usage is TRBV27 and J usage is TRBJ2-3; 7 bases are a match to TRBD2. In germline, CDR1 is MNHEY, CDR2 SMNVEV (reference sequence). The CDR3 length is 14 residues. Losses at the gene ends were 10 bases for V and 3 bases for J; bases not matched to a gene: 10.

V and J are TRBV11-2 and TRBJ2-3; 9 nucleotides match TRBD2. The J segment lost 4 bases and the V segment lost 5 bases, leaving 10 bases of the junction unmatched. The CDR3 sequence is 16 residues long. Germline V gives CDR1 SGHAT, CDR2 FQNNGV. The CDR3 loop reads CASSPLGSGSADTQYF. In DNA, the CDR3 is TGTGCCAGCAGCCCCCTCGGTAGCGGGAGTGCAGATACGCAGTATTTT.

The genes are TRBV7-9 and TRBJ1-1; tentatively, D is TRBD1 (6 bases). Trimming pared 5 bases from V and 11 bases from J, leaving 27 bases between. The CDR3 contains 16 residues. Germline assignment: CDR1 SEHNR and CDR2 FQNEAQ (reference sequence). CDR3 residues: CASSVRDTHPPGRAFF. CDR3 DNA: TGTGCCAGCAGCGTCCGGGACACCCACCCACCGGGTCGGGCTTTCTTT.

The chain carries TRBV6-1 and TRBJ1-1; 12 bases line up with TRBD1. The CDR3 loop spans 17 amino acids. The V and J ends lost 5 bases and 5 bases, in that order; junction bases with no gene match: 12. Germline CDR1 MNHNS, CDR2 SASEGT. CDR3 amino acids: CASSTGTGGFRGTEAFF. The CDR3 bases are TGTGCCAGCAGTACCGGGACAGGGGGCTTCCGGGGGACTGAAGCTTTCTTT.

This chain connects TRBV12-3 or TRBV12-4 to TRBJ1-2; a weak D match, TRBD1 (6 bases). Trimming stripped 7 bases from V and 4 bases from J, with 16 bases between. The CDR3 length is 14 residues. CDR3 protein: CASNAGTRTYGYTF. In DNA, the CDR3 is TGTGCCAGCAACGCCGGGACAAGGACCTATGGCTACACCTTC.

The chain is built from TRBV30 and TRBJ2-5; 7 nucleotides agree with TRBD1. Germline CDR1 GTSNPN, CDR2 SVGIG (reference sequence). This CDR3 is 11 amino acids long. V gave up 8 bases and J gave up 0 bases; unmatched junction bases: 0. The DNA of the CDR3 is TGTGCCGGACAGGACCAAGAGACCCAGTACTTC. This translates into CAGQDQETQYF.

This clonotype was counted only a few times. V usage is TRBV12-3 or TRBV12-4 and J usage is TRBJ2-1; D is unclear. CDR3 length: 14 residues. Trimming removed 8 bases from V and 6 bases from J, with 17 bases in between. The CDR3 region is CASGYGRQPNEQFF. The CDR3 DNA sequence: TGTGCCAGCGGATACGGGCGGCAACCCAATGAGCAGTTCTTC.

The chain joins TRBV12-3 or TRBV12-4 to TRBJ2-5; D is ambiguous. The CDR3 totals 12 residues. Trimming left V 4 bases short and J 3 bases short, with 6 bases between. CDR3 residues: CASSSDEETQYF. In DNA, the CDR3 is TGTGCCAGCAGTTCAGATGAAGAGACCCAGTACTTC.

Only a few counts were recorded for this clonotype. The gene calls are TRBV3-1 and TRBJ2-7; 12 bases are shared with TRBD2. Germline lookup yields CDR1 LGHDT and CDR2 YNNKEL (reference sequence). The CDR3 spans 18 residues. Losses at the gene ends were 1 base for V and 1 base for J; bases not matched to a gene: 8. The CDR3, as DNA: TGTGCCAGCAGCCAAGTTTCTCCGGGACTAGCGGGTTCCTACGAGCAGTACTTC. Its protein product is CASSQVSPGLAGSYEQYF.

This clonotype showed up many times. The chain employs TRBV7-9 and TRBJ2-1; 11 bases line up with TRBD2. This CDR3 spans 15 amino acids. V shed 1 base, J shed 8 bases, and the junction held 4 bases outside the gene matches. Looked up from germline, CDR1 is SEHNR and CDR2 is FQNEAQ (reference sequence). This CDR3 is CASSLVTSGRDEQFF. CDR3 DNA sequence: TGTGCCAGCAGCTTAGTTACTAGCGGGAGAGATGAGCAGTTCTTC.

V usage is TRBV2 and J usage is TRBJ1-2; D uncertain. CDR1 and CDR2 (germline): SNHLY, FYNNEI. V gave up 1 base and J gave up 8 bases, with 2 bases separating them. The CDR3 has 10 residues. The CDR3 is CASSEGGYTF. DNA for the CDR3: TGTGCCAGCAGTGAAGGAGGCTACACCTTC. Complete variable domain (other parts from reference TRBV2 and TRBJ1-2): EPEVTQTPSHQVTQMGQEVILRCVPISNHLYFYWYRQILGQKVEFLVSFYNNEISEKSEIFDDQFSVERPDGSNFTLKIRSTKLEDSAMYFCASSEGGYTFGSGTRLTVV.

This clonotype was detected many times. The chain couples TRBV2 to TRBJ1-1, with 9 positions matching TRBD1. V shed 6 bases and J 3 bases; nucleotides not matched to a gene: 2. Germline V gives CDR1 SNHLY, CDR2 FYNNEI. This CDR3 is built from 13 residues. The CDR3 loop reads CASRGTGYTEAFF. CDR3 nucleotide sequence: TGTGCCAGCAGGGGGACAGGGTACACTGAAGCTTTCTTT. Full variable domain (outside the CDR3, taken from reference TRBV2 and TRBJ1-1): EPEVTQTPSHQVTQMGQEVILRCVPISNHLYFYWYRQILGQKVEFLVSFYNNEISEKSEIFDDQFSVERPDGSNFTLKIRSTKLEDSAMYFCASRGTGYTEAFFGQGTRLTVV.

The chain combines TRBV7-9 with TRBJ2-1, with D perhaps TRBD2 (5 bases). V lost 5 bases, J lost 3 bases, and 14 bases lay in between. CDR3 length: 15 amino acids. The germline V gene encodes CDR1 SEHNR and CDR2 FQNEAQ (reference sequence). The CDR3: CASSQPFAGYNEQFF. CDR3 nucleotide sequence: TGTGCCAGCAGCCAACCCTTCGCGGGCTACAATGAGCAGTTCTTC.

This clonotype was counted only a few times. CDR3 protein: CASSFRWGQGVTNYGYTF. The CDR3 DNA reads TGTGCCAGCAGCTTCCGATGGGGACAGGGGGTGACGAACTATGGCTACACCTTC. The V and J genes are TRBV5-5 and TRBJ1-2; 11 nucleotides line up with TRBD1. Germline trimming cut 2 bases from V and 2 bases from J; bases unmatched to any gene: 11. This CDR3 has 18 residues. Per germline, CDR1 SGHKS and CDR2 YYEKEE (reference sequence).

This clonotype was recorded at least ten times. The chain recombines TRBV7-8 with TRBJ2-7; 10 bases agree with TRBD1. The ends lost 3 bases at V and 6 bases at J; junction bases unmatched: 2. Germline loops: CDR1 SGHVS, CDR2 FQNEAQ. This CDR3 has 13 amino acids. This CDR3 reads CASSFGQGGEQYF. The CDR3, as DNA: TGTGCCAGCAGCTTTGGACAGGGGGGCGAGCAGTACTTC.

This clonotype was seen only a few times. This chain joins TRBV30 and TRBJ2-1; 13 bases are shared with TRBD2. The CDR3 contains 15 residues. J was trimmed by 7 bases and V by 3 bases; bases with no gene match: 6. The germline gives CDR1 GTSNPN, CDR2 SVGIG (reference sequence). The DNA of the CDR3 is TGTGCCTGGAGGGGACTAGCGGGATCTGTAAATGAGCAGTTCTTC. This translates into CAWRGLAGSVNEQFF.